A single sample gave rise to the 4 T cell receptor beta chains below, sequenced in a study of T cell responses to AZD1222 COVID-19 vaccine. Some clones are missing from TCRdb's copy, which holds only in-frame ones; the method was immunoSEQ multiplex PCR. The sample shows fewer than 150,000 clones, approximately 90% of them seen only once. The source was peripheral blood, collected 28 days after the second AZD1222 dose. These receptors were taken from an adult who received the AZD1222 COVID-19 vaccine.

V gene TRBV7-2 combines with J gene TRBJ2-1, with TRBD2 matching over 7 bases. CDR1 and CDR2 (germline): SGHTA, FQGNSA. The ends lost 2 bases at V and 2 bases at J; junction bases unmatched: 3. The CDR3 is made up of 15 amino acids. CDR3 in amino acids: CASSLTGGTYNEQFF. For the CDR3, the DNA is TGTGCCAGCAGCTTAACGGGAGGAACCTACAATGAGCAGTTCTTC.

CDR3 sequence (DNA): TGTGCCAGCAGGTCCGGGACAGGGCACAATCAGCCCCAGCATTTT. Protein product: CASRSGTGHNQPQHF. This chain joins TRBV27 and TRBJ1-5; TRBD1 agrees at 9 bases. Trimming cost V 6 bases and J 3 bases; bases outside gene matches: 6. The length of the CDR3 is 15 residues. CDR1 is MNHEY, CDR2 SMNVEV, per germline (reference sequence).

The rearrangement joins TRBV10-3 to TRBJ1-2; TRBD1 is a possible D gene (6 bases). This CDR3 is 15 amino acids long. Trimming took 4 bases from V and 0 from J, leaving 12 bases between them. Germline loops: CDR1 ENHRY, CDR2 SYGVKD. For the CDR3, the DNA is TGTGCCATCAGTGCCCGGACAGCTACTAACTATGGCTACACCTTC. Its translation: CAISARTATNYGYTF.

The sample holds one count of this clone. V and J are TRBV3-1 (or the pseudogene TRBV3-2) and TRBJ2-1; TRBD2 is a possible D gene (5 bases). There are 17 residues in the CDR3. Germline CDR1 LGHDT, CDR2 YNNKEL (reference sequence). The V end lost 4 bases, the J end lost 7 bases, and 23 bases lay between the germline ends. The CDR3 sequence: CASSPPPGGLWRNEQFF. The CDR3 bases are TGTGCCAGCAGCCCGCCCCCCGGCGGGCTTTGGAGAAATGAGCAGTTCTTC.